A selection of T cell receptor beta chains follows, all from one sample in a study of regulatory T cells in long-lasting Graves disease. One entry per CDR3 protein results from TCRdb running MiXCR on the multiplex PCR reads. This repertoire shows roughly 500,000 distinct CDR3 sequences, 22% found once; its top ten account for around 13%. The sequences come from peripheral blood mononuclear cells (PBMCs), collected when the disease was refractory, from a patient treated with antithyroid drugs. Receptors originate from a female donor with Graves disease. CDR3s include the opening cysteine and the closing phenylalanine or tryptophan. The order of the fields is V gene, D gene, J gene, clone size, CDR3 protein, CDR3 DNA. The D gene is left open where the match is weak. A clone size is listed for some rows: how often the clone was seen (once, few, many), or a class if it is expanded.

TRBV20-1	.	TRBJ2-7	few	CSVRGPYEQYF	TGCAGTGTCCGTGGACCCTACGAGCAGTACTTC
TRBV28	.	TRBJ2-3	.	CASRQSTDTQYF	TGTGCCAGCAGACAGAGCACAGATACGCAGTATTTT
TRBV18	.	TRBJ2-7	.	CASSPQTPRETYEQYF	TGTGCCAGCTCACCTCAAACTCCTAGAGAGACCTACGAGCAGTACTTC
TRBV20-1	TRBD2	TRBJ2-7	.	CSALTSGTYEQYF	TGCAGTGCCCTTACTAGCGGCACCTACGAGCAGTACTTC
TRBV7-2	TRBD2	TRBJ2-5	few	CASSPSGGRRETQYF	TGTGCCAGCAGCCCGAGCGGGGGGCGACGAGAGACCCAGTACTTC
TRBV12-3/TRBV12-4	TRBD1	TRBJ1-5	many	CASSFSLQGGNQPQHF	TGTGCCAGCAGTTTTTCTTTACAGGGGGGCAATCAGCCCCAGCATTTT
TRBV3-1	TRBD1	TRBJ1-2	few	CASSPGQGQGYTF	TGTGCCAGCAGCCCGGGACAGGGCCAAGGCTACACCTTC
TRBV7-6	TRBD1	TRBJ2-7	many	CASSTGPGQGALYEQYF	TGTGCCAGCAGCACAGGGCCGGGACAGGGGGCGTTGTACGAGCAGTACTTC
TRBV19	.	TRBJ1-4	.	CASQAGNEKLFF	TGTGCCAGTCAAGCGGGAAATGAAAAACTGTTTTTT
TRBV20-1	.	TRBJ2-2	many	CSSSGANTGELFF	TGCAGTTCCTCTGGGGCCAACACCGGGGAGCTGTTTTTT
TRBV11-2	.	TRBJ2-2	many	CASSLGQHGGELFF	TGTGCCAGCAGCTTAGGACAGCATGGCGGGGAGCTGTTTTTT
TRBV30	.	TRBJ1-1	.	CAWMPRGGTEAFF	TGTGCCTGGATGCCCAGGGGTGGCACTGAAGCTTTCTTT
TRBV7-2	TRBD2	TRBJ2-5	many	CASSPKSGRFGETQYF	TGTGCCAGCAGCCCGAAGAGCGGGAGGTTTGGAGAGACCCAGTACTTC
TRBV6-1	.	TRBJ2-7	many	CASSRANYEQYF	TGTGCCAGCAGTCGGGCCAACTACGAGCAGTACTTC
TRBV30	.	TRBJ1-1	few	CASLRTGKAFF	TGTGCCTCGCTGAGAACAGGGAAGGCTTTCTTT
TRBV5-1	TRBD1	TRBJ2-2	few	CASRPDRGLTGELFF	TGCGCCAGCCGGCCGGACAGGGGGCTCACCGGGGAGCTGTTTTTT
TRBV20-1	.	TRBJ2-7	few	CSATRDNSYEQYF	TGCAGTGCAACCCGGGACAACAGCTACGAGCAGTACTTC
TRBV5-5	.	TRBJ2-5	many	CASSSGTDWRETQYF	TGTGCCAGCAGCTCCGGGACTGACTGGAGGGAGACCCAGTACTTC
TRBV10-3	TRBD1	TRBJ1-2	.	CAIRPKGQGHGDYGYTF	TGTGCCATCCGTCCAAAGGGACAGGGGCACGGTGACTATGGCTACACCTTC
TRBV19	.	TRBJ1-4	.	CASSARQSATNEKLFF	TGTGCCAGTAGTGCACGACAGTCTGCAACTAATGAAAAACTGTTTTTT
TRBV10-3	.	TRBJ1-2	.	CAISEKDRNYGYTF	TGTGCCATCAGTGAAAAGGACAGAAACTATGGCTACACCTTC
TRBV2	.	TRBJ1-1	many	CASRDRGVEAFF	TGTGCCAGCAGGGATAGGGGGGTTGAAGCTTTCTTT
TRBV5-6	TRBD1	TRBJ2-7	.	CASQRGQGYYEQYF	TGTGCCAGCCAGAGGGGACAGGGGTACTACGAGCAGTACTTC
TRBV24-1	TRBD1	TRBJ2-1	.	CATREGALNEQFF	TGTGCCACCCGAGAGGGGGCGCTTAATGAGCAGTTCTTC
TRBV29-1	TRBD1	TRBJ2-2	few	CSVLPGQVTGELFF	TGCAGCGTCCTACCGGGACAGGTTACCGGGGAGCTGTTTTTT
TRBV18	TRBD2	TRBJ2-7	.	CASSPGLAGALGNERYF	TGTGCCAGCTCACCCGGTCTAGCGGGAGCCCTCGGGAACGAGCGGTACTTC
TRBV28	TRBD1	TRBJ2-6	few	CASSQPPDRAGANVLTF	TGTGCCAGCAGCCAACCCCCTGACAGGGCTGGGGCCAACGTCCTGACTTTC
TRBV2	TRBD1	TRBJ1-5	many	CASSQDRGASQPQHF	TGTGCCAGCAGCCAGGACAGGGGAGCAAGTCAGCCCCAGCATTTT
TRBV7-2	.	TRBJ1-3	few	CASSLNREGTIYF	TGTGCCAGCAGCTTAAACAGGGAGGGCACCATATATTTT
TRBV13	TRBD2	TRBJ2-7	.	CASSLKWLAGVPQTYEQYF	TGTGCCAGCAGCTTAAAATGGCTAGCGGGCGTCCCTCAAACCTACGAGCAGTACTTC
TRBV14	.	TRBJ1-2	.	CASSQGEGGYTF	TGTGCCAGCAGCCAAGGGGAAGGGGGCTACACCTTC
TRBV28	TRBD1	TRBJ2-7	many	CASSLLRDRGSEQYF	TGTGCCAGCAGTTTATTAAGGGACAGGGGGTCCGAGCAGTACTTC
TRBV18	.	TRBJ1-4	few	CASHRAPPEKLFF	TGTGCCAGCCACAGGGCACCTCCAGAAAAACTGTTTTTT
TRBV15	TRBD1	TRBJ1-1	.	CATSREFYGTGSTEAFF	TGTGCCACCAGCAGAGAATTTTATGGGACAGGGAGCACTGAAGCTTTCTTT
TRBV5-1	.	TRBJ2-2	.	CASSLDKEANTGELFF	TGCGCCAGCAGCCTAGACAAGGAAGCGAACACCGGGGAGCTGTTTTTT
TRBV29-1	TRBD1	TRBJ1-1	many	CSDGTVMLNTEAFF	TGCAGCGACGGGACAGTCATGTTGAACACTGAAGCTTTCTTT
TRBV24-1	.	TRBJ2-1	.	CATSDSPLGPYNEQFF	TGTGCCACCAGTGATTCCCCTCTTGGGCCCTACAATGAGCAGTTCTTC
TRBV28	.	TRBJ1-5	many	CASSPRQEPQHF	TGTGCCAGCAGCCCCCGCCAGGAGCCCCAGCATTTT
TRBV6-2/TRBV6-3	TRBD2	TRBJ2-5	many	CASSYGLAGGLFQETQYF	TGTGCCAGCAGTTACGGGCTAGCGGGGGGGCTCTTCCAAGAGACCCAGTACTTC
TRBV29-1	.	TRBJ1-1	many	CSVRIGGQTEAFF	TGCAGCGTTCGCATCGGTGGGCAGACTGAAGCTTTCTTT
TRBV27	.	TRBJ1-1	many	CASQVDTEAFF	TGTGCCAGCCAGGTGGACACTGAAGCTTTCTTT
TRBV28	.	TRBJ1-4	many	CASSLGTETNEKLFF	TGTGCCAGCAGTTTGGGAACGGAAACTAATGAAAAACTGTTTTTT
TRBV7-8	TRBD2	TRBJ2-1	.	CASSATSGGLPPNEQFF	TGTGCCAGCAGCGCTACTAGCGGGGGCCTTCCTCCTAATGAGCAGTTCTTC
TRBV28	.	TRBJ2-3	few	CASSFSGTDTQYF	TGTGCCAGCAGTTTTAGCGGCACAGATACGCAGTATTTT
TRBV28	TRBD2	TRBJ2-4	many	CASSFPSGAGGGGYIQYF	TGTGCCAGCAGTTTCCCTTCCGGAGCGGGAGGTGGGGGGTACATTCAGTACTTC
TRBV28	.	TRBJ1-5	many	CAATDSNQPQHF	TGTGCCGCCACGGATAGCAATCAGCCCCAGCATTTT
TRBV6-1	.	TRBJ2-7	.	CATCEGYEQYF	TGTGCCACCTGCGAGGGGTACGAGCAGTACTTC
TRBV3-1	.	TRBJ2-2	.	CASSRAGEAGELFF	TGTGCCAGCAGCCGTGCCGGGGAGGCCGGGGAGCTGTTTTTT